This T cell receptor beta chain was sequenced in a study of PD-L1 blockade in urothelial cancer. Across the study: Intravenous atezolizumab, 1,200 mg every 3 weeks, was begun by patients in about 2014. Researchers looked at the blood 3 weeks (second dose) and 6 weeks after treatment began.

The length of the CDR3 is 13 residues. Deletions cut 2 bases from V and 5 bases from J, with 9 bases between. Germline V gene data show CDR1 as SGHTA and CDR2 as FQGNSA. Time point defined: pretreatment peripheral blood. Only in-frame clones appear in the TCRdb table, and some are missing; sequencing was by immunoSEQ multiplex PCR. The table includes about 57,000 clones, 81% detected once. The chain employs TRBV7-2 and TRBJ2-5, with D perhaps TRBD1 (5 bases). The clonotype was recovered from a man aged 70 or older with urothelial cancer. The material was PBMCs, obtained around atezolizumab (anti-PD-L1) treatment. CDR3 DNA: TGTGCCAGCAGCTTAAGACAGTTGGAGACCCAGTACTTC. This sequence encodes CASSLRQLETQYF.